Shown below are 9 T cell receptor beta chains from a single sample sequenced in a study of OX40 agonist ivuxolimab in advanced cancers. Here immunoSEQ multiplex PCR was the method, and the copy in TCRdb shows in-frame clones only, minus some. The sample shows around 97,000 clones, 70% to 85% of them seen only once. Specimen: CD4+ or CD8+ T cells sorted from blood, collected in a trial of the OX40 agonist ivuxolimab. Receptors were obtained from an adult with an advanced solid tumor such as melanoma, head and neck, liver or kidney cancer.

This sequence joins TRBV7-9 and TRBJ2-7, with D perhaps TRBD2 (6 bases). The CDR3 spans 14 residues. With 5 bases removed from V and 0 bases from J, the gap between germline ends came to 11 bases. From germline, CDR1 is SEHNR and CDR2 FQNEAQ (reference sequence). The CDR3 bases are TGTGCCAGCAGCGAGGAGACTAGCTCCTACGAGCAGTACTTC. It yields the protein CASSEETSSYEQYF.

The DNA of the CDR3 is TGTGCCACCAGCAGAGGGACGGGGGTGCTCGCAGATACGCAGTATTTT. Translating it yields CATSRGTGVLADTQYF. The chain employs TRBV15 and TRBJ2-3; possible D gene TRBD2, 6 bases. Trimming removed 1 base from V and 4 bases from J, with 15 bases in between. The CDR3 has 16 residues. Germline assignment: CDR1 LNHNV and CDR2 YYDKDF (reference sequence).

This clone was seen a few times. This sequence joins TRBV9 and TRBJ1-2, with D possibly matching TRBD1 (5 bases). Germline V gene sequence: CDR1 SGDLS, CDR2 YYNGEE. This CDR3 contains 14 residues. With 4 bases removed from V and 7 bases from J, the gap between germline ends came to 17 bases. CDR3 nucleotides: TGTGCCAGCAGCCCCCGGACCCTGGGGGGTGGCTACACCTTC. Encoded protein: CASSPRTLGGGYTF.

The chain is built from TRBV10-3 and TRBJ1-1; D possibly corresponds to TRBD1 (5 bases). The ends were cut back, 6 bases at V and 0 bases at J, with 11 bases in the middle. The CDR3 runs 14 residues. Germline CDR1 ENHRY, CDR2 SYGVKD. The CDR3 loop is CAIRGTPMNTEAFF. The CDR3 DNA follows: TGTGCCATCAGGGGGACTCCTATGAACACTGAAGCTTTCTTT.

The chain links TRBV9 to TRBJ2-2; TRBD2 agrees at 7 bases. The ends lost 1 base at V and 0 bases at J; junction bases unmatched: 3. The CDR3 consists of 16 residues. Germline lookup yields CDR1 SGDLS and CDR2 YYNGEE. The CDR3 DNA reads TGTGCCAGCAGCGTAACGGCGGGAGCGAACACCGGGGAGCTGTTTTTT. Its protein product is CASSVTAGANTGELFF.

The chain links TRBV19 to TRBJ1-2, with D perhaps matching TRBD1 (5 bases). V was cut by 5 bases and J by 0 bases, with 16 bases left in between. Germline CDR1 is LNHDA and CDR2 is SQIVND (reference sequence). This CDR3 spans 16 amino acids. The CDR3 nucleotides read TGTGCCAGTAGTCCCTCCCGGGGCGAAGCTAACTATGGCTACACCTTC. This codes for CASSPSRGEANYGYTF. Using reference TRBV19 and TRBJ1-2 for the parts outside the CDR3, the full variable domain is DGGITQSPKYLFRKEGQNVTLSCEQNLNHDAMYWYRQDPGQGLRLIYYSQIVNDFQKGDIAEGYSVSREKKESFPLTVTSAQKNPTAFYLCASSPSRGEANYGYTFGSGTRLTVV.

The chain carries TRBV30 and TRBJ1-4; 12 positions match TRBD1. The CDR3 has 15 amino acids. V dropped 8 bases and J dropped 3; count of bases not matched to a gene: 7. In germline, CDR1 is GTSNPN, CDR2 SVGIG (reference sequence). CDR3 in amino acids: CALRDRGRANEKLFF. As DNA, the CDR3 is TGTGCCCTCCGGGACAGGGGGCGGGCTAATGAAAAACTGTTTTTT.

The chain joins TRBV7-9 to TRBJ2-7; no clear D. The CDR3 spans 16 residues. V was trimmed by 3 bases and J by 0 bases, leaving 15 bases between them. Germline V gives CDR1 SEHNR, CDR2 FQNEAQ (reference sequence). CDR3 DNA sequence: TGTGCCAGCAGCTTGTTAGTGGGTCAGAGCTCCTACGAGCAGTACTTC. This encodes CASSLLVGQSSYEQYF.

This chain links TRBV9 with TRBJ2-1; perhaps TRBD2 as D (5 bases). CDR1 and CDR2 from the germline V gene are SGDLS and YYNGEE. The V gene lost 0 bases and the J gene lost 8 bases, with 12 bases spanning the gap. CDR3 size: 14 residues. CDR3 sequence reads: CASSVASRVDEQFF. For the CDR3, the DNA is TGTGCCAGCAGCGTAGCATCGAGGGTCGATGAGCAGTTCTTC.